The 10 T cell receptor beta chains presented below share a single source sample, sequenced in a study of shared clonotypes between healthy human individuals. This table comes from immunoSEQ multiplex PCR, and its TCRdb copy is limited to in-frame clones, with some not included. Seen here are 2 million or so clones, about 95% observed once, and the top ten hold 0.85% to 1.3%. CD45RO-negative, CCR7-positively selected cells formed the naive CD8 fraction, excluding terminally differentiated effector memory CD45RA+ cells. The material sequenced was naive CD8+ T cells sorted from blood. The receptor source for this set is a man between 18 and 29 years old in good health.

This sequence joins TRBV4-1 and TRBJ1-1, with 8 bases aligning to TRBD1. The V gene's germline CDR1 is MGHRA and CDR2 YSYEKL. The V gene end was trimmed by 4 bases and the J gene end by 3 bases; junction bases not matched to a gene: 10. The CDR3 is made up of 16 amino acids. CDR3 bases: TGCGCCAGCAGCCTAAGACAGGGGCCTGAAGACACTGAAGCTTTCTTT. Amino acids: CASSLRQGPEDTEAFF.

The rearrangement links TRBV9 to TRBJ1-6; perhaps TRBD1 as D (6 bases). The CDR3 covers 15 residues. V lost 0 bases to trimming and J lost 7 bases, with 11 bases between them. CDR1 and CDR2 (germline): SGDLS, YYNGEE. The chain's CDR3 is CASSVGGGQNSPLHF. The CDR3 DNA reads as TGTGCCAGCAGCGTAGGGGGGGGACAAAATTCACCCCTCCACTTT.

In this sample, this clone turned up once. This chain links TRBV7-3 with TRBJ2-2; 9 bases line up with TRBD2. CDR1 is SGHTA, CDR2 FQGTGA, per germline. The CDR3 sequence is 16 residues long. The junction had 5 bases not matched to a gene; V was cut back by 1 base and J by 5 bases. The CDR3 DNA sequence: TGTGCCAGCAGCTTAAGGGCTAGCGGGGCGACCGGGGAGCTGTTTTTT. This translates into CASSLRASGATGELFF.

The gene calls are TRBV7-9 and TRBJ1-4; D perhaps matches TRBD1 (6 bases). Germline values: CDR1 SEHNR, CDR2 FQNEAQ (reference sequence). CDR3 length: 12 amino acids. V was cut by 4 bases and J by 11 bases, with 11 bases left in between. The CDR3 reads CASSSRGGKLFF. The CDR3 DNA follows: TGTGCCAGCAGCTCCCGAGGGGGGAAACTGTTTTTT. The entire variable domain, with the rest obtained from reference TRBV7-9 and TRBJ1-4, is as follows: DTGVSQNPRHKITKRGQNVTFRCDPISEHNRLYWYRQTLGQGPEFLTYFQNEAQLEKSRLLSDRFSAERPKGSFSTLEIQRTEQGDSAMYLCASSSRGGKLFFGSGTQLSVL.

The rearrangement links TRBV7-9 to TRBJ2-7; TRBD1 might be the D (6 bases). V lost 6 bases and J lost 0, with 18 bases in between. Germline values: CDR1 SEHNR, CDR2 FQNEAQ (reference sequence). This CDR3 is built from 16 residues. The CDR3 DNA sequence: TGTGCCAGCAGTCCGGGACAAGGGATGGCCTCCTACGAGCAGTACTTC. Its protein product is CASSPGQGMASYEQYF. Supplemented by reference TRBV7-9 and TRBJ2-7, the full variable domain reads DTGVSQNPRHKITKRGQNVTFRCDPISEHNRLYWYRQTLGQGPEFLTYFQNEAQLEKSRLLSDRFSAERPKGSFSTLEIQRTEQGDSAMYLCASSPGQGMASYEQYFGPGTRLTVT.

The J gene is TRBJ2-7, the V gene TRBV6-4; D remains unclear. V was shortened by 6 bases and J by 3 bases, with 12 bases between the two germline ends. The CDR3 consists of 13 residues. CDR1 is MRHNA and CDR2 is SNTAGT in the germline V gene. CDR3 nucleotide sequence: TGTGCCAGCAGCCCCGGGCCCGACTACGAGCAGTACTTC. Translating it yields CASSPGPDYEQYF.

V usage is TRBV7-6 and J usage is TRBJ2-5; the D gene could be TRBD1 or TRBD2 (5 bases each). From germline, CDR1 is SGHVS and CDR2 FNYEAQ. Deletions cut 3 bases from V and 4 bases from J, with 15 bases between. The CDR3 is 15 residues long. CDR3 DNA sequence: TGTGCCAGCAGCTTTAATCCAGGGAGTGGAGAGACCCAGTACTTC. Translating it yields CASSFNPGSGETQYF.

The chain carries TRBV5-1 and TRBJ2-1, with 9 bases aligning to TRBD2. With V trimmed by 0 bases and J by 7 bases, 5 bases remained unmatched. The CDR3 runs 15 residues. Looked up from germline, CDR1 is SGHRS and CDR2 is YFSETQ. Here the CDR3 reads CASSLGAGGYNEQFF. The CDR3 bases are TGCGCCAGCAGCTTGGGGGCGGGAGGGTATAATGAGCAGTTCTTC.

A word on this clone: In the same sample, other DNA sequences code for this CDR3. The J gene is TRBJ2-7, the V gene TRBV27; D is tentatively TRBD1 or TRBD2 (6 bases each). The CDR3 consists of 13 residues. Between the trimmed V and J ends, which lost 3 bases and 5 bases, there was a span of 11 bases. The germline V gene encodes CDR1 MNHEY and CDR2 SMNVEV (reference sequence). DNA of the CDR3: TGTGCCAGCAGTTTGACGGGGGCCCACGAGCAGTACTTC. It codes for CASSLTGAHEQYF.

V and J are TRBV2 and TRBJ1-1, with D unclear. CDR3 length: 17 amino acids. V lost 1 base to trimming and J lost 6 bases, with 21 bases between them. Germline V gene sequence: CDR1 SNHLY, CDR2 FYNNEI. This chain's CDR3 is CASSEEGLVGSRPEAFF. The CDR3 nucleotides are TGTGCCAGCAGTGAAGAGGGTCTCGTGGGGAGCCGCCCTGAAGCTTTCTTT.